The next 21 T cell receptor beta chains were all read from a single sample in a study of shared clonotypes between healthy human individuals. Using immunoSEQ multiplex PCR, the repertoire was profiled, and TCRdb retains in-frame clones only, with some absent. The sample has over 300,000 clones, around 90% seen once; the top ten hold roughly 15%. Source material: memory CD8+ T cells sorted from blood. Described subset: CD45RO+ cells pooled with CCR7-negative TemRA cells. All receptors derive from a man aged 18 to 29 in good health.

V gene TRBV19 combines with J gene TRBJ2-2; the D is unclear. V was pared by 1 base and J by 7 bases, with 4 bases between. The CDR3 covers 12 residues. Germline V gives CDR1 LNHDA, CDR2 SQIVND (reference sequence). In nucleotides, the CDR3 is TGTGCCAGTAGTATAGGGGTCGGGGAGCTGTTTTTT. Protein sequence: CASSIGVGELFF.

This clone showed up just once. V usage is TRBV28 and J usage is TRBJ2-1; 7 bases are shared with TRBD1. The trim removed 1 base at V and 0 bases at J, leaving 3 bases unmatched. The germline gives CDR1 MDHEN, CDR2 SYDVKM. The CDR3 is 16 amino acids. The CDR3 DNA sequence: TGTGCCAGCAGTTTATACAGGGGCAGCTCCTACAATGAGCAGTTCTTC. It encodes CASSLYRGSSYNEQFF.

The chain links TRBV27 to TRBJ2-3; D might be TRBD1 (6 bases). The CDR3 sequence is 14 residues long. V lost 5 bases and J lost 6, with 15 bases in between. Germline V gene data show CDR1 as MNHEY and CDR2 as SMNVEV (reference sequence). The CDR3 is CASSPGQLGDTQYF. The CDR3 DNA sequence: TGTGCCAGCAGTCCTGGACAGTTGGGCGATACGCAGTATTTT.

V gene TRBV27 combines with J gene TRBJ2-1; D possibly corresponds to TRBD1 (7 bases). Germline V CDR1 and CDR2: MNHEY, SMNVEV (reference sequence). V lost 2 bases to trimming and J lost 7 bases, with 18 bases between them. This CDR3 is built from 16 residues. The CDR3 coding sequence is TGTGCCAGCAGTTTAAGTAGGGGGCTAGCGCCGAATGAGCAGTTCTTC. It encodes CASSLSRGLAPNEQFF.

A word on this clone: This sample includes further DNA sequences coding for the same CDR3. CDR3 in amino acids: CASGGSSYNEQFF. The CDR3 DNA is TGTGCCAGCGGGGGGAGTTCCTACAATGAGCAGTTCTTC. The V gene is TRBV6-5, the J gene TRBJ2-1; the D gene is possibly TRBD2 (6 bases). Germline loops: CDR1 MNHEY, CDR2 SVGAGI. V gave up 8 bases and J gave up 1 base, with 9 bases separating them. The CDR3 runs 13 residues.

The rearrangement uses TRBV6-5 and TRBJ2-2; the D gene is possibly TRBD2 (5 bases). V lost 4 bases and J 4 bases, leaving 13 bases between the germline ends. Germline CDR1 is MNHEY and CDR2 is SVGAGI. The CDR3 length is 15 residues. In nucleotides, the CDR3 is TGTGCCAGCAGTTGGGCCGGAGGCTCCACCGGGGAGCTGTTTTTT. Amino acids: CASSWAGGSTGELFF.

For the CDR3, the DNA is TGTGCCAGCAGCTTACCTTGGGCTAACACTGAAGCTTTCTTT. Amino acid sequence: CASSLPWANTEAFF. This chain connects TRBV7-9 to TRBJ1-1; D uncertain. Germline V gene lookup returns CDR1 SEHNR and CDR2 FQNEAQ (reference sequence). The CDR3 loop spans 14 amino acids. Trimming left V 2 bases short and J 2 bases short, with 9 bases between.

The chain employs TRBV7-3 and TRBJ2-1; D gene ambiguous. There are 15 residues in the CDR3. Per germline, CDR1 SGHTA and CDR2 FQGTGA. Trimming took 1 base from V and 8 from J, leaving 15 bases between them. CDR3 coding DNA: TGTGCCAGCAGCTTAATCCCGGGCAAAGGCTATGAGCAGTTCTTC. Translated: CASSLIPGKGYEQFF. The full variable domain, completed using reference TRBV7-3 and TRBJ2-1, is GAGVSQTPSNKVTEKGKYVELRCDPISGHTALYWYRQSLGQGPEFLIYFQGTGAADDSGLPNDRFFAVRPEGSVSTLKIQRTERGDSAVYLCASSLIPGKGYEQFFGPGTRLTVL.

The chain uses TRBV6-5 and TRBJ1-1; possible D gene TRBD1, 5 bases. Germline values: CDR1 MNHEY, CDR2 SVGAGI. The V end lost 2 bases, the J end lost 6 bases, and 10 bases lay between the germline ends. There are 13 residues in the CDR3. CDR3 sequence reads: CASSYRQGAEAFF. In nucleotides, the CDR3 is TGTGCCAGCAGTTACCGCCAGGGCGCTGAAGCTTTCTTT.

The V and J genes are TRBV4-3 and TRBJ2-7, with TRBD1 matching 10 bases. The CDR3 loop spans 15 amino acids. Germline trimming cut 2 bases from V and 3 bases from J; bases unmatched to any gene: 4. Germline assignment: CDR1 LGHNA and CDR2 YSLEER. The CDR3 region is CASSQQTGGFYEQYF. The CDR3, as DNA: TGCGCCAGCAGCCAACAGACAGGGGGCTTCTACGAGCAGTACTTC.

This chain links TRBV28 with TRBJ1-1, with 7 bases matching TRBD1. The CDR3 has 14 residues. In germline, CDR1 is MDHEN, CDR2 SYDVKM. V dropped 3 bases and J dropped 6; count of bases not matched to a gene: 7. The CDR3 region has the DNA TGTGCCAGCAGTTTCAGGGGGAGGTTCGCTGAAGCTTTCTTT. Amino acids: CASSFRGRFAEAFF.

This rearrangement joins TRBV5-5 to TRBJ2-7; no reliable D call. The CDR3 is 13 amino acids. Trimming stripped 2 bases from V and 1 base from J, with 7 bases between. CDR1 and CDR2 (germline): SGHKS, YYEKEE (reference sequence). CDR3 sequence: CASSFRASYEQYF. The CDR3 region has the DNA TGTGCCAGCAGCTTCCGTGCTTCCTACGAGCAGTACTTC. The full variable domain, its missing parts supplied by reference TRBV5-5 and TRBJ2-7, is DAGVTQSPTHLIKTRGQQVTLRCSPISGHKSVSWYQQVLGQGPQFIFQYYEKEERGRGNFPDRFSARQFPNYSSELNVNALLLGDSALYLCASSFRASYEQYFGPGTRLTVT.

The chain recombines TRBV5-1 with TRBJ2-1; D remains ambiguous. Germline V gene lookup returns CDR1 SGHRS and CDR2 YFSETQ. V was trimmed by 5 bases and J by 4 bases, leaving 10 bases between them. The length of the CDR3 is 13 residues. The CDR3 sequence: CASRDNPYNEQFF. CDR3 in DNA: TGCGCCAGCAGAGACAACCCATACAATGAGCAGTTCTTC.

The table lists this clone with a few counts. The chain combines TRBV7-9 with TRBJ1-6; tentatively, D is TRBD1 (5 bases). Germline loops: CDR1 SEHNR, CDR2 FQNEAQ (reference sequence). The CDR3 runs to 15 residues. Trimming removed 5 bases from V and 10 bases from J, with 18 bases in between. The CDR3 DNA follows: TGTGCCAGCAGCGACCTCTTAGACAGCGAATCACCCCTCCACTTT. It codes for CASSDLLDSESPLHF. Complete variable domain (other parts from reference TRBV7-9 and TRBJ1-6): DTGVSQNPRHKITKRGQNVTFRCDPISEHNRLYWYRQTLGQGPEFLTYFQNEAQLEKSRLLSDRFSAERPKGSFSTLEIQRTEQGDSAMYLCASSDLLDSESPLHFGNGTRLTVT.

The DNA for the CDR3 is TGTGCCAGCAGCTTGGGGCAGACCACTGAAGCTTTCTTT. This translates into CASSLGQTTEAFF. The rearrangement joins TRBV5-4 to TRBJ1-1, with D unclear. The V and J ends lost 0 bases and 4 bases respectively, with 7 bases between them. CDR1 and CDR2 from the germline V gene are SGHNT and YYREEE (reference sequence). This CDR3 region has 13 residues.

This chain uses TRBV5-1 with TRBJ2-5; D is undetermined. The CDR3 extends over 12 amino acids. CDR1 and CDR2 from the germline V gene are SGHRS and YFSETQ. V was cut by 0 bases and J by 6 bases, with 6 bases left in between. In nucleotides, the CDR3 is TGCGCCAGCAGCTTGGAGCTGCAGACCCAGTACTTC. Protein: CASSLELQTQYF.

The chain couples TRBV7-9 to TRBJ1-1; D gene unclear. The CDR3 has 12 amino acids. The germline gives CDR1 SEHNR, CDR2 FQNEAQ (reference sequence). V lost 6 bases, J lost 3 bases, and 8 bases lay in between. CDR3 in amino acids: CASRPMDTEAFF. DNA of the CDR3: TGTGCCAGCAGGCCAATGGACACTGAAGCTTTCTTT.

The rearrangement uses TRBV4-3 and TRBJ2-1; no clear D. Trimming took off 8 bases at V and 1 base at J, with 15 bases between the two ends. The germline CDR1 and CDR2 sequences are LGHNA and YSLEER. The CDR3 is made up of 15 amino acids. The CDR3 sequence is CASQAYRLSYNEQFF. CDR3 DNA: TGCGCCAGCCAAGCGTACCGGTTATCCTACAATGAGCAGTTCTTC.

The chain uses TRBV6-1 and TRBJ1-2, with D unresolved. Trimming removed 7 bases at V and 3 bases at J, with 9 bases between. In germline, CDR1 is MNHNS, CDR2 SASEGT. The CDR3 has 12 residues. CDR3 nucleotides: TGTGCCAGCAAGAGCTTGCACTATGGCTACACCTTC. Translated: CASKSLHYGYTF.

Written as DNA, the CDR3 is TGCAGCGTTGTCCTTAGGACAGAAAACATTCAGTACTTC. This encodes CSVVLRTENIQYF. The genes are TRBV29-1 and TRBJ2-4; the D gene is possibly TRBD1 (6 bases). The V gene lost 4 bases and the J gene lost 5 bases, with 12 bases spanning the gap. The CDR3 is made up of 13 amino acids. CDR1 is SQVTM and CDR2 is ANQGSEA in the germline V gene.

This clone was seen just once. J is TRBJ2-7 and V is TRBV5-5, with 7 bases identical to TRBD2. The CDR3 contains 15 residues. Germline CDR1 reads SGHKS; CDR2 reads YYEKEE (reference sequence). V was clipped by 7 bases and J by 6 bases; unmatched bases: 16. CDR3 sequence reads: CASSKGGPGWGEQYF. For the CDR3, the DNA is TGTGCCAGCTCCAAGGGAGGGCCGGGATGGGGCGAGCAGTACTTC.